Listed below are T cell receptor beta chains from one sample, sequenced in a study of control samples from healthy donors and cancer patients. Measured with immunoSEQ multiplex PCR; TCRdb has only the in-frame clones, and not every one. The sample yields approximately 58,000 clones, about 89% seen once. Sequencing used PBMCs. The receptors stem from a woman aged 55-70 years with lung cancer. Both conserved end residues are part of each CDR3. The order of the fields is CDR3 protein, CDR3 DNA, J gene, V gene, D gene, clone size. D genes are given only for firm matches. Clone size is given for some rows only: seen once, a few or many times, or a class if the clone is expanded.

cdr3_aa: CAISLSGTTNTQYF; cdr3_nt: TGTGCCATCAGCCTTTCAGGGACTACGAATACGCAGTATTTT; j_call: TRBJ2-3; v_call: TRBV10-3; d_call: TRBD2; clone_size: .
cdr3_aa: CASSLAGDQPQHF; cdr3_nt: TGCGCCAGCAGCTTGGCCGGGGATCAGCCCCAGCATTTT; j_call: TRBJ1-5; v_call: TRBV5-1; d_call: .; clone_size: .
cdr3_aa: CASSPLTGYGNTIYF; cdr3_nt: TGTGCCAGCTCACCACTTACAGGGTATGGAAACACCATATATTTT; j_call: TRBJ1-3; v_call: TRBV18; d_call: .; clone_size: few
cdr3_aa: CAISEGRQHGYTF; cdr3_nt: TGTGCCATCAGTGAGGGACGACAGCATGGCTACACCTTC; j_call: TRBJ1-2; v_call: TRBV10-3; d_call: .; clone_size: .
cdr3_aa: CASSLATGWKGETQYF; cdr3_nt: TGTGCCAGCAGCTTAGCAACAGGGTGGAAGGGAGAGACCCAGTACTTC; j_call: TRBJ2-5; v_call: TRBV7-9; d_call: .; clone_size: few
cdr3_aa: CASRIQENYEQYF; cdr3_nt: TGTGCCAGCAGGATACAGGAGAACTACGAGCAGTACTTC; j_call: TRBJ2-7; v_call: TRBV28; d_call: .; clone_size: .
cdr3_aa: CVSSLQGQISGNTIYF; cdr3_nt: TGCGTCAGCAGCCTACAGGGGCAGATCTCTGGAAACACCATATATTTT; j_call: TRBJ1-3; v_call: TRBV5-1; d_call: TRBD1; clone_size: .
cdr3_aa: CASSEARADYEQYF; cdr3_nt: TGTGCCAGCAGTGAAGCGAGGGCAGACTACGAGCAGTACTTC; j_call: TRBJ2-7; v_call: TRBV6-1; d_call: .; clone_size: .
cdr3_aa: CASSPLIGQGALDYGYTF; cdr3_nt: TGTGCCAGCAGTCCCCTCATCGGGCAGGGGGCGCTCGATTATGGCTACACCTTC; j_call: TRBJ1-2; v_call: TRBV27; d_call: TRBD1; clone_size: .
cdr3_aa: CASSLDLVVSYNEQFF; cdr3_nt: TGTGCCAGCAGCTTAGATCTCGTAGTGTCCTACAATGAGCAGTTCTTC; j_call: TRBJ2-1; v_call: TRBV11-2; d_call: .; clone_size: once
cdr3_aa: CASSLETENSPLHF; cdr3_nt: TGCGCCAGCAGCTTGGAGACGGAGAATTCACCCCTCCACTTT; j_call: TRBJ1-6; v_call: TRBV5-1; d_call: .; clone_size: .
cdr3_aa: CASRSRGGTDTQYF; cdr3_nt: TGTGCCAGCAGATCCAGGGGGGGCACAGATACGCAGTATTTT; j_call: TRBJ2-3; v_call: TRBV2; d_call: .; clone_size: .